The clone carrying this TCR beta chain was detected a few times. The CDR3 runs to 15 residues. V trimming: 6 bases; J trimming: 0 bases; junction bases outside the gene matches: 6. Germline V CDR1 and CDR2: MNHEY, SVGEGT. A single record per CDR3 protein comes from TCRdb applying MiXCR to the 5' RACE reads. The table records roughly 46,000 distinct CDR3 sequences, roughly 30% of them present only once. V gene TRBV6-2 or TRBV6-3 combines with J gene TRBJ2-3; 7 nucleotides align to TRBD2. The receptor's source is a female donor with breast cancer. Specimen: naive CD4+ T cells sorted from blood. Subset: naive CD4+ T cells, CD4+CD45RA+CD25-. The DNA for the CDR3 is TGTGCCAGCAGCCGGGGGGATACTAGCACAGATACGCAGTATTTT. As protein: CASSRGDTSTDTQYF.